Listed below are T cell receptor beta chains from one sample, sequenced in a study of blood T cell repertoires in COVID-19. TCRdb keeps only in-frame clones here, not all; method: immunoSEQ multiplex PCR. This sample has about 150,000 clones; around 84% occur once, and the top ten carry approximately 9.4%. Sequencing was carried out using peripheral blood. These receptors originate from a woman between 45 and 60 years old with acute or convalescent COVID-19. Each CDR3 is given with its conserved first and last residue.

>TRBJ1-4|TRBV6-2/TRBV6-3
CASSFGTGRRRLFF
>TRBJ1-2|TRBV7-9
CASTQVVQPEADYGYTF
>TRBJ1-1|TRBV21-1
CAIPEGQGARWVSAFF
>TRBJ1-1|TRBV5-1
CASSLQGGNTEAFF
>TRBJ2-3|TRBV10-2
CASSEQLGQGDTRDTQYF
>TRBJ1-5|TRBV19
CASSNPGINQPQHF
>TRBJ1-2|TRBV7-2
CASSRQGYGYTF
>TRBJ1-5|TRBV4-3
CASSQDRGSNQPQHF
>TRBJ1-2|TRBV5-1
CASSPRSGQDYGYTF
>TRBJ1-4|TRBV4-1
CASSQAGATNEKLFF
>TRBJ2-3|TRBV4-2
CASSQETSYSTDTQYF
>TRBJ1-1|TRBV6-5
CASQDDRVNTEAFF
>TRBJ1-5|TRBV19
CASSSLNQPQHF
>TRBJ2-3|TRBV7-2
CASSQGQGAIRTDTQYF
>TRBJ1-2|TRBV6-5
CASRPGQGYGYTF
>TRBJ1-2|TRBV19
CASGREHDGYTF
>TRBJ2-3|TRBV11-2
CASSLSRTDTQYF
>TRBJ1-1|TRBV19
CASSTQKNTEAFF
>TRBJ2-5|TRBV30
CAWSRFETQYF
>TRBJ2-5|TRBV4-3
CASSQALSPEQETQYF